This TCR beta chain was captured by sequencing in a study of early stage breast cancer tumors. V was pared by 0 bases and J by 7 bases, with 13 bases of the junction left unmatched. CDR3 length: 19 residues. Germline V gene lookup returns CDR1 LNHNV and CDR2 YYDKDF (reference sequence). Blood replicates held 0.5 ug DNA, tumor or normal breast roughly 1.5 ug, two each. Clones were sequenced by immunoSEQ multiplex PCR, and TCRdb holds only the in-frame ones, with some missing. The data show approximately 31,000 clones, 70% to 75% seen once. Study conclusions and caveats: Enriched TCRB sequences shared across patients were mostly commonly generated sequences.

Notes on this clone: What it binds is not known.

The clonotype originates from a person aged 25 to 40 with breast cancer. Sequencing was carried out using breast tumor tissue. The V call is TRBV15, the J call TRBJ2-2, with TRBD2 identical over 11 bases. The chain's CDR3 is CATSRDRLAGGPGNGELFF. The DNA for the CDR3 is TGTGCCACCAGCAGAGATCGCCTAGCGGGAGGACCAGGGAACGGGGAGCTGTTTTTT. Variable domain in full (rest from reference TRBV15 and TRBJ2-2): DAMVIQNPRYQVTQFGKPVTLSCSQTLNHNVMYWYQQKSSQAPKLLFHYYDKDFNNEADTPDNFQSRRPNTSFCFLDIRSPGLGDTAMYLCATSRDRLAGGPGNGELFFGEGSRLTVL.